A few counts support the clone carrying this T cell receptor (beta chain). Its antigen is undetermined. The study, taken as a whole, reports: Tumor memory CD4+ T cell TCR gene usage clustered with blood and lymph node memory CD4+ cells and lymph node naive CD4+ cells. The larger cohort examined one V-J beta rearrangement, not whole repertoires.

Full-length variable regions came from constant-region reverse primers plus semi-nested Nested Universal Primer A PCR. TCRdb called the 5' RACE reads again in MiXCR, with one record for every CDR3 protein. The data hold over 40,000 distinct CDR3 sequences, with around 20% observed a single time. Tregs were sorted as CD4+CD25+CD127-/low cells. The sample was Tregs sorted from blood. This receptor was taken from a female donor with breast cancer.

In DNA, the CDR3 is TGTGCCAGCAGCTCCTCCACCACAGGGAGAGGTTCACCCCTCCACTTT. Translating gives CASSSSTTGRGSPLHF. The rearrangement joins TRBV7-9 to TRBJ1-6, with D perhaps TRBD1 (6 bases). The germline CDR1 and CDR2 sequences are SEHNR and FQNEAQ (reference sequence). The CDR3 extends over 16 amino acids. The germline V and J ends were trimmed by 4 bases and 9 bases, with 19 bases remaining between them.